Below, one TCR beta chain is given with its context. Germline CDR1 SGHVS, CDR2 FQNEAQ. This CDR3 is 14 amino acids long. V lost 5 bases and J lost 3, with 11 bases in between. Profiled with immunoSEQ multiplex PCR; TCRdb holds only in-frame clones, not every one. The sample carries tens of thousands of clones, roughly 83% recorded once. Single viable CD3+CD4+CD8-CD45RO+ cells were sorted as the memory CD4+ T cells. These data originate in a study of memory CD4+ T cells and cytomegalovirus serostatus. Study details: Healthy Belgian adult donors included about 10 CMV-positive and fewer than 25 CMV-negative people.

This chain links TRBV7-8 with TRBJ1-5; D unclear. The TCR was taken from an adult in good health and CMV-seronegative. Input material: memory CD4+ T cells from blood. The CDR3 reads CASSPSEVNQPQHF. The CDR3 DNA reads TGTGCCAGCAGCCCTAGCGAGGTCAATCAGCCCCAGCATTTT.